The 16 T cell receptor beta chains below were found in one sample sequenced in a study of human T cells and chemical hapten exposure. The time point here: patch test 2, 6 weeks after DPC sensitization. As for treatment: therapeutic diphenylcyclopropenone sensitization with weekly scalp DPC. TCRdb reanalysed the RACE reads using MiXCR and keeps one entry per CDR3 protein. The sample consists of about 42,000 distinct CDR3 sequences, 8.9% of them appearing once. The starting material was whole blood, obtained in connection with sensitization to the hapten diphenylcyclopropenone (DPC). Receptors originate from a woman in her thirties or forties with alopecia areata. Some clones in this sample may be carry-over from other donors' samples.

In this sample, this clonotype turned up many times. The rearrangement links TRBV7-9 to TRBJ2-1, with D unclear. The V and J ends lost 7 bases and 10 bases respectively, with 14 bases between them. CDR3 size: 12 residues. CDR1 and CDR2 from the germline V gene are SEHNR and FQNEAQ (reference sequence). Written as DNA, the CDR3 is TGTGCCAGCAACCGAATAGAAGCGGAGCAGTTCTTC. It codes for CASNRIEAEQFF. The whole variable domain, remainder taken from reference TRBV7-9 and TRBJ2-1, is DTGVSQNPRHKITKRGQNVTFRCDPISEHNRLYWYRQTLGQGPEFLTYFQNEAQLEKSRLLSDRFSAERPKGSFSTLEIQRTEQGDSAMYLCASNRIEAEQFFGPGTRLTVL.

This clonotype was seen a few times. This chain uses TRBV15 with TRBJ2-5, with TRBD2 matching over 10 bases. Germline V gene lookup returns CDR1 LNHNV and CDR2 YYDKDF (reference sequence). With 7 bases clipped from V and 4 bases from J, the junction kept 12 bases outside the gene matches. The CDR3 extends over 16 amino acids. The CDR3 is CATNPGSGGAGETQYF. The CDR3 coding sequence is TGTGCCACCAACCCGGGCAGCGGGGGGGCCGGAGAGACCCAGTACTTC.

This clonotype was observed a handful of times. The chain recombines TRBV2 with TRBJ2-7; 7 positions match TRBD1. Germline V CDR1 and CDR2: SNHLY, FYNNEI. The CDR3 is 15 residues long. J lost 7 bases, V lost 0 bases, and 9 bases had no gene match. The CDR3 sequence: CASSEAAGGLREQYF. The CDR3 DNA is TGTGCCAGCAGTGAAGCGGCAGGGGGATTAAGAGAGCAGTACTTC.

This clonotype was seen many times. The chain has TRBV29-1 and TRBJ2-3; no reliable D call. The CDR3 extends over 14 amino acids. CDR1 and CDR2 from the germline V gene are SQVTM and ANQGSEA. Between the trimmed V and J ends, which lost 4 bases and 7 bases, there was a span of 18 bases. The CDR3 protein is CSVAESAAQNTQYF. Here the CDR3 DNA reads TGCAGCGTTGCCGAGTCCGCCGCCCAGAATACGCAGTATTTT.

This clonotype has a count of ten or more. The CDR3 spells CASRVGPTGFF. The DNA of the CDR3 is TGTGCCAGCAGGGTGGGACCCACGGGGTTCTTC. The chain carries TRBV2 and TRBJ2-1; D might be TRBD1 or TRBD2, each matching 5 bases. V was shortened by 6 bases and J by 15 bases, with 15 bases between the two germline ends. The CDR3 consists of 11 residues. Germline-derived CDR1 and CDR2 are SNHLY and FYNNEI.

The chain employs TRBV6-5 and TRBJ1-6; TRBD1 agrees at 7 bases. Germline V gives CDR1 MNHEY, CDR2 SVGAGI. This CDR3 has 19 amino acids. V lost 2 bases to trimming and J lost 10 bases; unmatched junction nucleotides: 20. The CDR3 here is CASSYRVSTGKVGGSPLHF. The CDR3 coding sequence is TGTGCCAGCAGTTACCGCGTATCGACAGGGAAGGTTGGGGGATCACCCCTCCACTTT.

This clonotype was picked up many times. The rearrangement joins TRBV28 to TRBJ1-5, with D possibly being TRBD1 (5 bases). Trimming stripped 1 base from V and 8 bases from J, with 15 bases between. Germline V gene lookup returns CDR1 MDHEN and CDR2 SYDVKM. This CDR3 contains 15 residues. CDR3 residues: CASSLLEGRDEPQHF. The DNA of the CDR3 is TGTGCCAGCAGTTTATTGGAGGGAAGGGACGAGCCCCAGCATTTT.

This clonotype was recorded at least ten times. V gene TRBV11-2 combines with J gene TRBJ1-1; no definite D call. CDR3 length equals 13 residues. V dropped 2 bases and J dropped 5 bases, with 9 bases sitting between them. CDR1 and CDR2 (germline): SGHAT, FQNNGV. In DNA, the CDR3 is TGTGCCAGCAGCTTATGGGTAGGGACTGAAGCTTTCTTT. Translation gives CASSLWVGTEAFF.

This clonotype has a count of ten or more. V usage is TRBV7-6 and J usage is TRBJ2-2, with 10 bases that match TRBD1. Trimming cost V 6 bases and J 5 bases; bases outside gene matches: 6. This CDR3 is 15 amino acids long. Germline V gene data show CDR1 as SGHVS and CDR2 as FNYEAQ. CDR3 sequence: CASRQGQGRTGELFF. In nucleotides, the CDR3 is TGTGCCAGCAGACAGGGACAGGGGAGGACCGGGGAGCTGTTTTTT.

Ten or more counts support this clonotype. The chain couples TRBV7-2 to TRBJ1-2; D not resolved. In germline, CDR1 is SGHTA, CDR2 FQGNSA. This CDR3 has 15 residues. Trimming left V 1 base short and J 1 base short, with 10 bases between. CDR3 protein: CASSLGAKINYGYTF. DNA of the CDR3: TGTGCCAGCAGCTTAGGGGCCAAAATTAACTATGGCTACACCTTC.

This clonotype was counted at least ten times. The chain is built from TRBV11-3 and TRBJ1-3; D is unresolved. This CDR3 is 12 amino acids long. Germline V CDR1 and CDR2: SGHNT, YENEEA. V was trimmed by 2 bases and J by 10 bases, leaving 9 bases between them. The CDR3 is CASSLTPETIYF. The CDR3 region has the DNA TGTGCCAGCAGCTTAACCCCGGAGACCATATATTTT. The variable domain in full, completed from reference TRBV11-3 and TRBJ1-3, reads EAGVVQSPRYKIIEKKQPVAFWCNPISGHNTLYWYLQNLGQGPELLIRYENEEAVDDSQLPKDRFSAERLKGVDSTLKIQPAELGDSAVYLCASSLTPETIYFGEGSWLTVV.

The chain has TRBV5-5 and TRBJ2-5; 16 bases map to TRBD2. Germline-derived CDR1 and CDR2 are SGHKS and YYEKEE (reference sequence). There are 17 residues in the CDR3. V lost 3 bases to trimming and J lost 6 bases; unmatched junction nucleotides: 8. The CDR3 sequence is CASSSGLAGGPPKTQYF. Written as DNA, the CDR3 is TGTGCCAGCAGCTCGGGACTAGCGGGGGGGCCTCCGAAGACCCAGTACTTC.

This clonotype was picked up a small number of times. CDR3 DNA: TGTGCCAGCAGTTTTCCGTCGGGGACCCAGTACTTC. As protein: CASSFPSGTQYF. The V and J genes are TRBV28 and TRBJ2-5; D not resolved. With 3 bases removed from V and 7 bases from J, the gap between germline ends came to 9 bases. This CDR3 is 12 amino acids long. Germline lookup yields CDR1 MDHEN and CDR2 SYDVKM.

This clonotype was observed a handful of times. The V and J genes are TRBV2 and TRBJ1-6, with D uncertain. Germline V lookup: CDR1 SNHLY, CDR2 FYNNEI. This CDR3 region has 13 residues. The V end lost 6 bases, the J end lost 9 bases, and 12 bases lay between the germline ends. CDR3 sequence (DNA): TGTGCCAGCAGCGGCAAGACCAGTTCACCCCTCCACTTT. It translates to CASSGKTSSPLHF.

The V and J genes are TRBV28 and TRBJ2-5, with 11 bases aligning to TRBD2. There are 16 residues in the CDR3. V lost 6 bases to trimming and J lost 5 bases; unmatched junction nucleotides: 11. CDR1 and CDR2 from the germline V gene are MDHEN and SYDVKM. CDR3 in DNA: TGTGCCAGCAGCCGATCCGAGACTAGCGGGGAGGAGACCCAGTACTTC. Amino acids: CASSRSETSGEETQYF. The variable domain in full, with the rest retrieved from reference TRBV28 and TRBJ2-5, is DVKVTQSSRYLVKRTGEKVFLECVQDMDHENMFWYRQDPGLGLRLIYFSYDVKMKEKGDIPEGYSVSREKKERFSLILESASTNQTSMYLCASSRSETSGEETQYFGPGTRLLVL.

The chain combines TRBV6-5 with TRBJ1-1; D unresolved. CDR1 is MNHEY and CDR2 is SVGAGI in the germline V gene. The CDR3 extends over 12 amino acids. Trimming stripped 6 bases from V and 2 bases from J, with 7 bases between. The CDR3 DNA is TGTGCCAGCAGCCCCGAAAACACTGAAGCTTTCTTT. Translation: CASSPENTEAFF.